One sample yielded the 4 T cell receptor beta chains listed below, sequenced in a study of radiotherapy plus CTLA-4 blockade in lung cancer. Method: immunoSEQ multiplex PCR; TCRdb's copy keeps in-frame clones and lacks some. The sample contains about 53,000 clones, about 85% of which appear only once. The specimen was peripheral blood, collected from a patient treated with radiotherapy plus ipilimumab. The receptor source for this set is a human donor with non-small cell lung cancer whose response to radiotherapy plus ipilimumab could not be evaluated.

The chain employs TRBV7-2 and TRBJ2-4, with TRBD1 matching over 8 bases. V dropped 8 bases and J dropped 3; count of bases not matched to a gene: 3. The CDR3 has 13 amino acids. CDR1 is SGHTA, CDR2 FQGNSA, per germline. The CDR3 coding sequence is TGTGCCAGCGGACAGGGAATCAAAAACATTCAGTACTTC. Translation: CASGQGIKNIQYF.

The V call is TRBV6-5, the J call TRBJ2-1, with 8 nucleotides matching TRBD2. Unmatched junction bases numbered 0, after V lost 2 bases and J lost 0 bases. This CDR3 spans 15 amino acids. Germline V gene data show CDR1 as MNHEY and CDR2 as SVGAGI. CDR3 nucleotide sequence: TGTGCCAGCAGTTACGGGACTAGCTCCTACAATGAGCAGTTCTTC. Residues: CASSYGTSSYNEQFF.

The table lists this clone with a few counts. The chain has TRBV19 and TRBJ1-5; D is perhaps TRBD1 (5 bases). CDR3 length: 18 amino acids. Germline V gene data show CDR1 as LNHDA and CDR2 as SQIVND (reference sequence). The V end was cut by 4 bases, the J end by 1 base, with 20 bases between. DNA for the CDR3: TGTGCCAGTAGTACCCGGTCCCAAAGGGGCATGAGCAATCAGCCCCAGCATTTT. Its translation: CASSTRSQRGMSNQPQHF. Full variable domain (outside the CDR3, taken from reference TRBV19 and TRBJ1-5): DGGITQSPKYLFRKEGQNVTLSCEQNLNHDAMYWYRQDPGQGLRLIYYSQIVNDFQKGDIAEGYSVSREKKESFPLTVTSAQKNPTAFYLCASSTRSQRGMSNQPQHFGDGTRLSIL.

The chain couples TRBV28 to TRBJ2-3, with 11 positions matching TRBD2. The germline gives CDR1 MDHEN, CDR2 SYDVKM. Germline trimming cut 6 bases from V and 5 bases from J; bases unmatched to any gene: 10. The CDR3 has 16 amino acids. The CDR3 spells CASRVNSGRAVDTQYF. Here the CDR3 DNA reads TGTGCCAGCAGGGTTAATAGCGGGAGGGCCGTAGATACGCAGTATTTT.